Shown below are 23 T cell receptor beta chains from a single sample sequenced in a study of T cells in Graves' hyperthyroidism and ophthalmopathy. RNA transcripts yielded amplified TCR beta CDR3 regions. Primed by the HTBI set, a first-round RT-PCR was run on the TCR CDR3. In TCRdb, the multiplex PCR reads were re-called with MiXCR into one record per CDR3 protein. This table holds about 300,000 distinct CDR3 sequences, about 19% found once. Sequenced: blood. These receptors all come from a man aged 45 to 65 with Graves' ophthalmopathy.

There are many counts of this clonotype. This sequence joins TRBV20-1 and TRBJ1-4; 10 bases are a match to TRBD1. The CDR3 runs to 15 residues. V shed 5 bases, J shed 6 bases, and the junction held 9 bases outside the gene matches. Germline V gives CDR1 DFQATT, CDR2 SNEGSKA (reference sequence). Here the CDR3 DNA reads TGCAGTGCTTTCCCCTCGGGACAGGGGCATGAAAAACTGTTTTTT. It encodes CSAFPSGQGHEKLFF.

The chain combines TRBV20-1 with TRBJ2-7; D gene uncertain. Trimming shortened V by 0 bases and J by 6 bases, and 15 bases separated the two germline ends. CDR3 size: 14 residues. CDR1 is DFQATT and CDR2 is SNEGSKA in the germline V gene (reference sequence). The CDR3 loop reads CSARDFASVGEQYF. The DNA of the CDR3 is TGCAGTGCTAGAGATTTCGCGTCGGTCGGCGAGCAGTACTTC.

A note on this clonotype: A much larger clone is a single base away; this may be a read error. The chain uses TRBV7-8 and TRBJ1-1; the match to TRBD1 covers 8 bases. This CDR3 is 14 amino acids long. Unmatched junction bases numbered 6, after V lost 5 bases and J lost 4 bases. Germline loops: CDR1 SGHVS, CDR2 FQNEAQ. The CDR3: CASSPGQVGTEAFF. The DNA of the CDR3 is TGTGCCAGCAGCCCGGGACAGGTGGGCACTGAAGCTTTCTTT.

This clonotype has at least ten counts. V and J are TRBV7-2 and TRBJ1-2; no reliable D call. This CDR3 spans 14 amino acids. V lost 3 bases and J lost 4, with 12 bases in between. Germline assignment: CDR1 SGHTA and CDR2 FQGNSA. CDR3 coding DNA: TGTGCCAGCAGCTTGGTGACGGAGAGCTATGGCTACACCTTC. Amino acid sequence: CASSLVTESYGYTF.

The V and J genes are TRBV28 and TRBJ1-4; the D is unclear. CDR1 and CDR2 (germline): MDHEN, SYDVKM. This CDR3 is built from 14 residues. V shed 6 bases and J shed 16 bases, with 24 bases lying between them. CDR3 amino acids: CASSSGRNSVESFF. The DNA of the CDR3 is TGTGCCAGCAGCTCCGGGCGAAATTCAGTGGAATCGTTTTTT.

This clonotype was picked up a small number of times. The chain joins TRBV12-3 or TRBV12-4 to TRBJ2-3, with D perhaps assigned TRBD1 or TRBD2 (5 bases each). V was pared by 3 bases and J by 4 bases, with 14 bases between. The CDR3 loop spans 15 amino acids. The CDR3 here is CASSFSDPGPDTQYF. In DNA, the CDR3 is TGTGCCAGCAGTTTCTCCGATCCGGGGCCAGATACGCAGTATTTT.

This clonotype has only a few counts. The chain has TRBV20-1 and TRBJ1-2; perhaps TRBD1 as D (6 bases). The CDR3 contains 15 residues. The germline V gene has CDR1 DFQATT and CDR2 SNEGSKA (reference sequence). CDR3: CSLGARGAPNYGYTF. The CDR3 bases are TGCAGCCTGGGGGCCAGGGGCGCCCCTAACTATGGCTACACCTTC.

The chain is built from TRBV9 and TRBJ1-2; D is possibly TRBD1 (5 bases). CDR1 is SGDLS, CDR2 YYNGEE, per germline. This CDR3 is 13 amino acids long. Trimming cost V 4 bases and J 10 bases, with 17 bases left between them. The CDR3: CASSSQTRDPYTF. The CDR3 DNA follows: TGTGCCAGCAGCTCCCAGACCAGGGACCCCTACACCTTC.

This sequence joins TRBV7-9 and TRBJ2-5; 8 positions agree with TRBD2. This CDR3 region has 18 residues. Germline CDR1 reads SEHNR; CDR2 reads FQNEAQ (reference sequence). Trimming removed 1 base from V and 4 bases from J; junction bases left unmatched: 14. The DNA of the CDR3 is TGTGCCAGCAGCTTAGGCCGGTGGCGGGAGGATTTTGGAGAGACCCAGTACTTC. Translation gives CASSLGRWREDFGETQYF.

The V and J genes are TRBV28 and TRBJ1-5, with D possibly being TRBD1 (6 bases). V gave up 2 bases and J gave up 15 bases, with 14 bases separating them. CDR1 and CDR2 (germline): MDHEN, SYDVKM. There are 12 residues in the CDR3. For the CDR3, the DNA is TGTGCCAGCAGTTTAGGCAGACAGGCCACGCATTTT. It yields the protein CASSLGRQATHF.

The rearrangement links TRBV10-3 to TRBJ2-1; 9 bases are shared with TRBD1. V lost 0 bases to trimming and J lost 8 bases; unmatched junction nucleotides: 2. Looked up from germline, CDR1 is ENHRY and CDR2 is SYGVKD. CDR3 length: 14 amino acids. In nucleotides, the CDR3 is TGTGCCATCAGTGAGTCAAACAGGGGGCATGAGCAGTTCTTC. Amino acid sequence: CAISESNRGHEQFF.

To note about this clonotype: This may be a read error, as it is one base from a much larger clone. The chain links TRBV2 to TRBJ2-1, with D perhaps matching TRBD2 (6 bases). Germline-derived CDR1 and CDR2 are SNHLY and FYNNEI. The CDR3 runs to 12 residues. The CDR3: CASVFSGDEQSF. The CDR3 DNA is TGTGCCAGCGTTTTTAGCGGCGATGAGCAGTCCTTC.

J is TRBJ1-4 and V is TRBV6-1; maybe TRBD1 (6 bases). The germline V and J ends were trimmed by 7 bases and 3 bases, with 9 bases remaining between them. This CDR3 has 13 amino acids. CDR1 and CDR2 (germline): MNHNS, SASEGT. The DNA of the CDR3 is TGTGCCAGCACAGGGGAGGCTAATGAAAAACTGTTTTTT. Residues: CASTGEANEKLFF.

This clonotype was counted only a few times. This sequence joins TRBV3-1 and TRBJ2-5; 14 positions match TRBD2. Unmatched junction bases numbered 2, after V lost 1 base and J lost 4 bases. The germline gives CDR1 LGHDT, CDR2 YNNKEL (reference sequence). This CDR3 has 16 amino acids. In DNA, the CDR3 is TGTGCCAGCAGCCAAGGACTAGCGGGAGGGTCAGAGACCCAGTACTTC. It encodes CASSQGLAGGSETQYF.

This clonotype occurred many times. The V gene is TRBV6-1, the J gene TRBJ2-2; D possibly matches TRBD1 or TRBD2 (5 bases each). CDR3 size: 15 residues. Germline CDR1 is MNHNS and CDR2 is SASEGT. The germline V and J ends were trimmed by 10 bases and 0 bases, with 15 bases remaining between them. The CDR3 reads CAMGPADANTGELFF. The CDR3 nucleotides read TGTGCCATGGGACCGGCGGACGCGAACACCGGGGAGCTGTTTTTT.

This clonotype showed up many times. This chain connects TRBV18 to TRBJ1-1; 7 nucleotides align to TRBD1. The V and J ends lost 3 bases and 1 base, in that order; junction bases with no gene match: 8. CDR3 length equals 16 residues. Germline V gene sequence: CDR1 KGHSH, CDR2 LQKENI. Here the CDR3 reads CASSPGARGRNTEAFF. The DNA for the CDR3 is TGTGCCAGCTCACCCGGAGCTAGGGGGCGGAACACTGAAGCTTTCTTT.

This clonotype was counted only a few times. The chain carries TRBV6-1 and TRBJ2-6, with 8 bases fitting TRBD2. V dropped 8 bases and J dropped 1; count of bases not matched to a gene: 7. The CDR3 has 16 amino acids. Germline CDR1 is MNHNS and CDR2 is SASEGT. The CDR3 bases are TGTGCCAGCTCCGGGACTAGGGCTTCTGGGGCCAACGTCCTGACTTTC. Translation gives CASSGTRASGANVLTF.

CDR3 sequence (DNA): TGTGCCAGCAGCACCGGGGGACAGGCTCTCTCCTACGAGCAGTACTTC. The encoded protein is CASSTGGQALSYEQYF. This rearrangement joins TRBV5-4 to TRBJ2-7, with 8 bases aligning to TRBD1. Germline V CDR1 and CDR2: SGHNT, YYREEE (reference sequence). The CDR3 extends over 16 amino acids. V shed 4 bases, J shed 0 bases, and the junction held 9 bases outside the gene matches.

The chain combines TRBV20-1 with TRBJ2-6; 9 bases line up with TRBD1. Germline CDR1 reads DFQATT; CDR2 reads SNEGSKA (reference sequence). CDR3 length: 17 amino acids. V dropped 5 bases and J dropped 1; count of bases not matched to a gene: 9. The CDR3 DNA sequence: TGCAGTGCTCCCAAGGGACAGGGAGGGTCTGGGGCCAACGTCCTGACTTTC. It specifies CSAPKGQGGSGANVLTF.

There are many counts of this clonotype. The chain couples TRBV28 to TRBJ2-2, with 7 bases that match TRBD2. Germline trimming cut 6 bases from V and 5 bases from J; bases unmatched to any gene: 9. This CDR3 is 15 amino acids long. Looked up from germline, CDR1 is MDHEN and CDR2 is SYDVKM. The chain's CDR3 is CASRPAGEGTGELFF. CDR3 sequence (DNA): TGTGCCAGCAGACCCGCCGGGGAGGGTACCGGGGAGCTGTTTTTT.

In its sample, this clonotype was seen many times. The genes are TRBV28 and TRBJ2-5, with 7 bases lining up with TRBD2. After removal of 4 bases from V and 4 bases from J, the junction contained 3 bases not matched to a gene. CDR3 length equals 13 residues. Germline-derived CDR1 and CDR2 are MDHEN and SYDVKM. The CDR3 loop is CASSWGGLETQYF. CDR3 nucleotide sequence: TGTGCCAGCAGTTGGGGAGGGCTAGAGACCCAGTACTTC.

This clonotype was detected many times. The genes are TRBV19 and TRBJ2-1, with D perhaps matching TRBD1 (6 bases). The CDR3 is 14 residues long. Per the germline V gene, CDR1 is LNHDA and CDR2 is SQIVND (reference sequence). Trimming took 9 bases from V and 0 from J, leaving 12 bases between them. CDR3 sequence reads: CASKDRSSYNEQFF. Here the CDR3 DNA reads TGTGCCAGCAAAGACAGGAGCTCCTACAATGAGCAGTTCTTC.

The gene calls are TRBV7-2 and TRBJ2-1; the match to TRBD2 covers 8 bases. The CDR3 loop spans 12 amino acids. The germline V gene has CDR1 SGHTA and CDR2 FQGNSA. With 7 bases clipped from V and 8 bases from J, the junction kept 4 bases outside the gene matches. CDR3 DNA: TGTGCCAGCAACCGGGGGGGGTATGAGCAGTTCTTC. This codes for CASNRGGYEQFF.